The next 25 T cell receptor beta chains were all read from a single sample in a study of T cell changes during pregnancy in multiple sclerosis. Data came from immunoSEQ multiplex PCR; TCRdb stores just in-frame clones and leaves some out. Of tens of thousands of clones in the sample, 85% to 95% are singletons; the top ten hold roughly 0.92%. Sequencing was performed on peripheral blood, taken after pregnancy. Receptors were obtained from a female donor with multiple sclerosis, enrolled in a pregnancy study.

This chain joins TRBV6-1 and TRBJ2-3, with a possible D match to TRBD1 (6 bases). This CDR3 comprises 14 residues. The V end was cut by 5 bases, the J end by 5 bases, with 14 bases between. CDR1 MNHNS and CDR2 SASEGT come from the germline V gene. The CDR3 protein is CASSRNRVGDTQYF. The CDR3 DNA is TGTGCCAGCAGTAGGAACAGGGTTGGAGATACGCAGTATTTT.

The chain is built from TRBV7-8 and TRBJ2-1; TRBD2 matches at 8 bases. The V gene end was trimmed by 5 bases and the J gene end by 8 bases; junction bases not matched to a gene: 11. The CDR3 loop spans 15 amino acids. Germline CDR1 and CDR2: SGHVS and FQNEAQ. The CDR3 DNA reads as TGTGCCAGCAGCGCCGGGACTAGTCTTTTCGATGAGCAGTTCTTC. It translates to CASSAGTSLFDEQFF.

The rearrangement links TRBV9 to TRBJ2-1, with 8 bases matching TRBD2. CDR3 length equals 17 residues. V shed 4 bases and J 1 base; nucleotides not matched to a gene: 10. CDR1 is SGDLS, CDR2 YYNGEE, per germline. Here the CDR3 reads CASSSPGLAGSYNEQFF. The CDR3 nucleotides read TGTGCCAGCAGCTCCCCCGGTCTAGCGGGTTCCTACAATGAGCAGTTCTTC.

The chain uses TRBV19 and TRBJ2-5, with D maybe TRBD1 (6 bases). V lost 6 bases and J lost 2, with 10 bases in between. This CDR3 comprises 13 residues. In germline, CDR1 is LNHDA, CDR2 SQIVND (reference sequence). Written as DNA, the CDR3 is TGTGCCAGTAGGAAGGACAGTCAAGAGACCCAGTACTTC. Translated, it gives CASRKDSQETQYF. Using reference TRBV19 and TRBJ2-5 for the parts outside the CDR3, the full variable domain is DGGITQSPKYLFRKEGQNVTLSCEQNLNHDAMYWYRQDPGQGLRLIYYSQIVNDFQKGDIAEGYSVSREKKESFPLTVTSAQKNPTAFYLCASRKDSQETQYFGPGTRLLVL.

The V and J genes are TRBV9 and TRBJ2-1; D may be TRBD2 (6 bases). Germline V lookup: CDR1 SGDLS, CDR2 YYNGEE. The germline V and J ends were trimmed by 3 bases and 5 bases, with 12 bases remaining between them. The CDR3 is made up of 14 amino acids. For the CDR3, the DNA is TGTGCCAGCAGCGGACGACTAGGGAACAATGAGCAGTTCTTC. This gives the protein CASSGRLGNNEQFF.

CDR3 residues: CASSVPGNSYEQYF. Written as DNA, the CDR3 is TGTGCCAGCAGTGTACCAGGAAACTCCTACGAGCAGTACTTC. The rearrangement links TRBV6-1 to TRBJ2-7; D is unclear. The germline gives CDR1 MNHNS, CDR2 SASEGT. Trimming took 4 bases from V and 0 from J, leaving 10 bases between them. CDR3 length equals 14 residues.

The chain recombines TRBV19 with TRBJ1-2; D unclear. In germline, CDR1 is LNHDA, CDR2 SQIVND (reference sequence). The germline V and J ends were trimmed by 5 bases and 8 bases, with 15 bases remaining between them. The CDR3 length is 13 residues. As DNA, the CDR3 is TGTGCCAGTAGTTCCCGGGAGGTCGGAGGCTACACCTTC. Its translation is CASSSREVGGYTF.

The chain couples TRBV7-3 to TRBJ2-5; 12 bases are shared with TRBD2. The CDR3 runs 16 residues. With V trimmed by 5 bases and J by 5 bases, 9 bases remained unmatched. CDR1 is SGHTA and CDR2 is FQGTGA in the germline V gene. The CDR3 DNA follows: TGTGCCAGCAGCCCGGGACTAGCGGGCCCAAGGGAGACCCAGTACTTC. The encoded protein is CASSPGLAGPRETQYF.

The chain joins TRBV6-5 to TRBJ2-7, with D perhaps TRBD1 (6 bases). Between the trimmed V and J ends, which lost 6 bases and 2 bases, there was a span of 14 bases. Germline V gene data show CDR1 as MNHEY and CDR2 as SVGAGI. This CDR3 is built from 14 residues. CDR3 nucleotides: TGTGCCAGCAGGCCCGGGACACCGGCCTACGAGCAGTACTTC. The encoded protein is CASRPGTPAYEQYF.

The chain couples TRBV6-8 to TRBJ1-6; D might be TRBD1 (5 bases). V gave up 7 bases and J gave up 10 bases, with 14 bases separating them. From germline, CDR1 is MNHGY and CDR2 SAAAGT. There are 13 residues in the CDR3. The CDR3 bases are TGTGCCAGCACCGACCCCGGGGGATCACCCCTCCACTTT. This gives the protein CASTDPGGSPLHF.

V usage is TRBV19 and J usage is TRBJ1-6; 7 nucleotides align to TRBD1. V shed 4 bases and J 10 bases; nucleotides not matched to a gene: 7. CDR1 is LNHDA and CDR2 is SQIVND in the germline V gene (reference sequence). There are 14 residues in the CDR3. The CDR3 protein is CASSTPTGKSPLHF. The CDR3 DNA follows: TGTGCCAGTAGTACCCCGACAGGGAAATCACCCCTCCACTTT.

The chain recombines TRBV2 with TRBJ2-2, with a tentative D call TRBD1 (6 bases). The CDR3 covers 13 residues. The germline V and J ends were trimmed by 8 bases and 5 bases, with 12 bases remaining between them. Germline CDR1 is SNHLY and CDR2 is FYNNEI. CDR3 amino acids: CASDPGVTGELFF. The CDR3 nucleotides are TGTGCCAGCGACCCAGGGGTGACCGGGGAGCTGTTTTTT.

CDR3 DNA sequence: TGCGCCAGCAGTCGCTACCGGGACAGAAATGAAAAACTGTTTTTT. Translation gives CASSRYRDRNEKLFF. The V gene is TRBV23-1, the J gene TRBJ1-4; 7 bases line up with TRBD1. TRBV23-1 falls under the ORF class, with uncertain function. V was pared by 4 bases and J by 5 bases, with 7 bases of the junction left unmatched. This CDR3 region has 15 residues.

This chain joins TRBV7-2 and TRBJ1-5; 9 bases line up with TRBD1. This CDR3 is 16 amino acids long. The trim removed 5 bases at V and 4 bases at J, leaving 9 bases unmatched. Germline loops: CDR1 SGHTA, CDR2 FQGNSA. The CDR3 reads CASSPSTGTGNQPQHF. As DNA, the CDR3 is TGTGCCAGCAGCCCAAGTACCGGGACAGGGAATCAGCCCCAGCATTTT. Based on the CDR3 plus reference TRBV7-2 and TRBJ1-5, the full variable domain is GAGVSQSPSNKVTEKGKDVELRCDPISGHTALYWYRQSLGQGLEFLIYFQGNSAPDKSGLPSDRFSAERTGGSVSTLTIQRTQQEDSAVYLCASSPSTGTGNQPQHFGDGTRLSIL.

The J gene is TRBJ2-3, the V gene TRBV9, with TRBD2 identical over 9 bases. The CDR3 contains 15 residues. J gave up 4 bases and V 4 bases, and 7 bases lay outside the gene matches. Germline CDR1 reads SGDLS; CDR2 reads YYNGEE. The CDR3 bases are TGTGCCAGCAGCCCCGTAGAGCGGGGGGCAGATACGCAGTATTTT. It specifies CASSPVERGADTQYF.

The chain combines TRBV9 with TRBJ2-2; possible D gene TRBD1, 6 bases. Trimming cost V 2 bases and J 0 bases, with 20 bases left between them. The CDR3 has 19 amino acids. Germline CDR1 SGDLS, CDR2 YYNGEE. The CDR3 DNA reads TGTGCCAGCAGCGTTACCATCCTCAGGGGCCGAGCGAACACCGGGGAGCTGTTTTTT. Its translation is CASSVTILRGRANTGELFF.

V usage is TRBV30 and J usage is TRBJ1-3, with D perhaps matching TRBD1 (5 bases). Trimming removed 5 bases from V and 4 bases from J, with 6 bases in between. The CDR3 spans 11 residues. CDR1 and CDR2 (germline): GTSNPN, SVGIG (reference sequence). CDR3 DNA: TGTGCCTGGCGGACAGGAAACACCATATATTTT. Translation gives CAWRTGNTIYF.

The chain recombines TRBV9 with TRBJ2-4; 11 bases agree with TRBD1. V was pared by 0 bases and J by 3 bases, with 8 bases of the junction left unmatched. This CDR3 comprises 18 residues. CDR1 is SGDLS and CDR2 is YYNGEE in the germline V gene. This chain's CDR3 is CASSVARDRGLIKNIQYF. CDR3 sequence (DNA): TGTGCCAGCAGCGTAGCCCGGGACAGGGGGTTAATCAAAAACATTCAGTACTTC.

This clone was picked up one time. One end of the junction is discordant with germline, which a read error may explain. This chain uses TRBV7-6 with TRBJ1-2, with 10 bases lining up with TRBD1. CDR3 length: 18 residues. The germline V gene encodes CDR1 SGHVS and CDR2 FNYEAQ. Written as DNA, the CDR3 is TGTGCCAGCAGCTTAGTTTATGGGACAGGGGCACCTAATTATGGCTACACCTTC. It translates to CASSLVYGTGAPNYGYTF.

The gene calls are TRBV4-1 and TRBJ1-2; D remains ambiguous. This CDR3 has 13 residues. Trimming removed 0 bases at V and 7 bases at J, with 9 bases between. CDR1 MGHRA and CDR2 YSYEKL come from the germline V gene. For the CDR3, the DNA is TGCGCCAGCAGCCAAGATCGGGGTAGTGGCTACACCTTC. Translation gives CASSQDRGSGYTF.

The rearrangement uses TRBV18 and TRBJ1-4; 7 positions agree with TRBD1. CDR3 length: 15 amino acids. With 4 bases clipped from V and 5 bases from J, the junction kept 7 bases outside the gene matches. CDR1 and CDR2 from the germline V gene are KGHSH and LQKENI. The CDR3 nucleotides read TGTGCCAGCTCACTCCCCGCAGGGGGGAATGAAAAACTGTTTTTT. Its translation is CASSLPAGGNEKLFF. Full variable domain (outside the CDR3, taken from reference TRBV18 and TRBJ1-4): NAGVMQNPRHLVRRRGQEARLRCSPMKGHSHVYWYRQLPEEGLKFMVYLQKENIIDESGMPKERFSAEFPKEGPSILRIQQVVRGDSAAYFCASSLPAGGNEKLFFGSGTQLSVL.

The V call is TRBV13, the J call TRBJ1-1; 7 bases map to TRBD1. V trimming: 5 bases; J trimming: 0 bases; junction bases outside the gene matches: 3. Germline V gene lookup returns CDR1 PRHDT and CDR2 FYEKMQ (reference sequence). This CDR3 is built from 14 residues. CDR3: CASSMGQLNTEAFF. The CDR3 DNA is TGTGCCAGCAGCATGGGACAGTTGAACACTGAAGCTTTCTTT. The whole variable domain, remainder taken from reference TRBV13 and TRBJ1-1, is AAGVIQSPRHLIKEKRETATLKCYPIPRHDTVYWYQQGPGQDPQFLISFYEKMQSDKGSIPDRFSAQQFSDYHSELNMSSLELGDSALYFCASSMGQLNTEAFFGQGTRLTVV.

This rearrangement joins TRBV4-2 to TRBJ2-2, with no clear D. CDR1 is LGHNA and CDR2 is YNFKEQ in the germline V gene. The V and J ends lost 0 bases and 8 bases respectively, with 10 bases between them. The CDR3 extends over 14 amino acids. The CDR3 region is CASSQDWSAGELFF. For the CDR3, the DNA is TGTGCCAGCAGCCAAGATTGGAGCGCGGGGGAGCTGTTTTTT.

As DNA, the CDR3 is TGTGCCAGCAGCGGGGAGGGGGAGCGGTCACCCCTCCACTTT. Its protein is CASSGEGERSPLHF. The chain combines TRBV5-4 with TRBJ1-6; D may be TRBD1 (6 bases). This CDR3 is 14 amino acids long. Germline V lookup: CDR1 SGHNT, CDR2 YYREEE (reference sequence). V shed 4 bases and J shed 10 bases, with 15 bases lying between them.

This clone came up a few times. The V gene is TRBV7-9, the J gene TRBJ1-1, with D unclear. CDR1 and CDR2 from the germline V gene are SEHNR and FQNEAQ (reference sequence). This CDR3 is 13 amino acids long. V lost 3 bases and J lost 3, with 8 bases in between. CDR3 coding DNA: TGTGCCAGCAGCTTTCTCGAGTACACTGAAGCTTTCTTT. It specifies CASSFLEYTEAFF.